This T cell receptor (beta chain) was recorded in a study of human T cells and chemical hapten exposure. Study details: On the upper back, patch tests were applied with 0.01% DPC and read at 6 days.

The length of the CDR3 is 22 residues. The V gene's germline CDR1 is SGHKS and CDR2 YYEKEE (reference sequence). The germline V and J ends were trimmed by 4 bases and 0 bases, with 29 bases remaining between them. Library construction involved attaching unique molecular identifiers to individual cDNA molecules, which allowed quantitative, reproducible TCR counting. TCRdb passed the RACE reads through MiXCR, listing each CDR3 protein once. The sample has some 300,000 distinct CDR3 sequences; over 5% are singletons. This clonotype was seen repeatedly, ten times or more. The time point is: pre-sensitization, week 0. Treatment: therapeutic diphenylcyclopropenone sensitization with weekly scalp DPC.

The J gene is TRBJ2-6, the V gene TRBV5-5; D is perhaps TRBD1 (5 bases). Sequences were derived from whole blood, sampled in connection with sensitization to the hapten diphenylcyclopropenone (DPC). The clonotype was recovered from a woman in her late teens or twenties with alopecia areata. Some clones in this sample may be carry-over from other donors' samples. CDR3 DNA: TGTGCCAGCAGCCTCGAAGATACCCCCAGGACACCAATACCCTCTGGGGCCAACGTCCTGACTTTC. This gives the protein CASSLEDTPRTPIPSGANVLTF.